These 26 T cell receptor beta chains originate from one sample sequenced in a study of blood T cells in healthy people across ages. A second PCR of roughly 7 to 11 cycles used a sample-barcoded 5' primer and a J-beta primer mix. MiXCR, run by TCRdb on the 5' RACE reads, gives a single entry per CDR3 protein. The sample records some 790,000 distinct CDR3 sequences, 29% being singletons. Material: blood. These receptors all come from an elderly woman in good health.

J is TRBJ1-4 and V is TRBV6-1; the D is unclear. Germline-derived CDR1 and CDR2 are MNHNS and SASEGT. V was pared by 8 bases and J by 8 bases, with 15 bases between. This CDR3 is built from 13 residues. The CDR3 DNA reads TGTGCCAGCCTTGGATGGTGGGAAGAAAAACTGTTTTTT. Encoded protein: CASLGWWEEKLFF.

The rearrangement links TRBV19 to TRBJ2-5; 7 bases fit TRBD1. The CDR3 runs to 15 residues. Germline-derived CDR1 and CDR2 are LNHDA and SQIVND (reference sequence). The J segment lost 1 base and the V segment lost 4 bases, leaving 6 bases of the junction unmatched. The CDR3 DNA follows: TGTGCCAGTAGTAGCCAGGGGGTAGGCCAAGAGACCCAGTACTTC. This translates into CASSSQGVGQETQYF.

This clonotype was recorded many times. The chain recombines TRBV11-2 with TRBJ2-1; 7 bases line up with TRBD2. The V segment lost 1 base and the J segment 5 bases; nucleotides outside the gene matches: 5. Germline V gene lookup returns CDR1 SGHAT and CDR2 FQNNGV. The CDR3 runs to 15 residues. In nucleotides, the CDR3 is TGTGCCAGCAGCTTAGGTCGCGGGGGAGACAATGAGCAGTTCTTC. It translates to CASSLGRGGDNEQFF.

Many counts were recorded for this clonotype. This chain links TRBV7-2 with TRBJ2-7; 9 nucleotides agree with TRBD2. CDR3 size: 15 residues. V trimming: 3 bases; J trimming: 4 bases; junction bases outside the gene matches: 7. Germline assignment: CDR1 SGHTA and CDR2 FQGNSA. CDR3 coding DNA: TGTGCCAGCAGCTTGCGCGGGGGGGAAGGATACGAGCAGTACTTC. This sequence encodes CASSLRGGEGYEQYF.

The V call is TRBV5-6, the J call TRBJ2-4; 9 bases fit TRBD1. V shed 4 bases, J shed 15 bases, and the junction held 14 bases outside the gene matches. This CDR3 region has 14 residues. Per germline, CDR1 SGHDT and CDR2 YYEEEE. In nucleotides, the CDR3 is TGTGCCAGCAGCCAACCGGGACAGGGAACCCATGCGTACTTC. This encodes CASSQPGQGTHAYF.

This clonotype showed up just a few times. V gene TRBV20-1 combines with J gene TRBJ1-1, with TRBD1 identical over 10 bases. The CDR3 sequence is 15 residues long. With V trimmed by 0 bases and J by 7 bases, 8 bases remained unmatched. Germline V gene sequence: CDR1 DFQATT, CDR2 SNEGSKA (reference sequence). CDR3 sequence: CSARDLGQGFIEAFF. CDR3 bases: TGCAGTGCTAGAGATCTGGGACAGGGGTTTATTGAAGCTTTCTTT.

The rearrangement links TRBV12-3 or TRBV12-4 to TRBJ1-4; D gene uncertain. V lost 6 bases, J lost 0 bases, and 17 bases lay in between. This CDR3 has 17 amino acids. The CDR3 sequence: CASSPAPFGSTNEKLFF. The DNA of the CDR3 is TGTGCCAGCAGCCCGGCCCCTTTCGGTTCAACTAATGAAAAACTGTTTTTT.

This clonotype was recorded a few times. The chain has TRBV6-5 and TRBJ1-1; unclear D gene. CDR3 length: 15 residues. The germline CDR1 and CDR2 sequences are MNHEY and SVGAGI. V was pared by 2 bases and J by 1 base, with 11 bases between. In nucleotides, the CDR3 is TGTGCCAGCAGTTACCGAGGAGGAAGGAACACTGAAGCTTTCTTT. It is translated as CASSYRGGRNTEAFF.

Of note for this clonotype: Possible read error: a much larger clone is one base away. This rearrangement joins TRBV7-9 to TRBJ2-3; D is uncertain. CDR3 length equals 14 residues. V dropped 3 bases and J dropped 6 bases, with 13 bases sitting between them. Germline assignment: CDR1 SEHNR and CDR2 FQNEAQ (reference sequence). In DNA form, the CDR3 reads TGTGCCAGCAGCTTCCCCTCTCCAGTCGATACGCAGTATTTT. Its protein is CASSFPSPVDTQYF.

This clonotype was picked up many times. This chain joins TRBV5-6 and TRBJ2-6; D is unresolved. The CDR3 is 15 amino acids. Deletions cut 0 bases from V and 4 bases from J, with 8 bases between. CDR1 and CDR2 (germline): SGHDT, YYEEEE. CDR3 protein: CASSLGVTGANVLTF. CDR3 in DNA: TGTGCCAGCAGCTTGGGGGTCACCGGGGCCAACGTCCTGACTTTC.

This clonotype was observed many times. This sequence joins TRBV12-3 or TRBV12-4 and TRBJ1-1, with TRBD1 as a possible D gene (5 bases). V was shortened by 3 bases and J by 1 base, with 9 bases between the two germline ends. This CDR3 has 14 amino acids. CDR3 coding DNA: TGTGCCAGCAGTTTGGGGGGGAGGAACACTGAAGCTTTCTTT. This sequence encodes CASSLGGRNTEAFF.

This clonotype has a count of ten or more. The chain carries TRBV7-2 and TRBJ2-3; D call uncertain. Germline V gene lookup returns CDR1 SGHTA and CDR2 FQGNSA. V lost 1 base and J lost 4, with 9 bases in between. There are 14 residues in the CDR3. DNA of the CDR3: TGTGCCAGCAGCTTAGAGCCCGCCGCAGATACGCAGTATTTT. This sequence encodes CASSLEPAADTQYF.

This clonotype was observed a few times. The J gene is TRBJ1-5, the V gene TRBV3-1, with 7 positions matching TRBD1. CDR1 and CDR2 from the germline V gene are LGHDT and YNNKEL (reference sequence). CDR3 size: 14 residues. V was clipped by 3 bases and J by 3 bases; unmatched bases: 2. The CDR3 region has the DNA TGTGCCAGCAGCCAGGGACAGAACAATCAGCCCCAGCATTTT. Translated: CASSQGQNNQPQHF.

V and J are TRBV6-5 and TRBJ2-1, with 8 bases fitting TRBD1. V trimming: 8 bases; J trimming: 14 bases; junction bases outside the gene matches: 8. The germline V gene has CDR1 MNHEY and CDR2 SVGAGI. The CDR3 is 11 amino acids. DNA for the CDR3: TGTGCCAGCCGCCCTGGACAGGGAGAGTTCTTC. Its translation: CASRPGQGEFF.

Note on this clonotype: Sequence at one end of the junction differs from germline and may be a read error. The chain is built from TRBV12-3 or TRBV12-4 and TRBJ2-3; D gene unclear. CDR3 size: 14 residues. The CDR3 nucleotides read TGTGCCAGCAGTTTAGGAATGCGAGCAGATATGCAGTATTTT. Its protein product is CASSLGMRADMQYF.

Ten or more counts support this clonotype. The chain couples TRBV4-3 to TRBJ1-2, with D tentatively TRBD1 (5 bases). V shed 0 bases and J shed 4 bases, with 12 bases lying between them. Per the germline V gene, CDR1 is LGHNA and CDR2 is YSLEER. The CDR3 has 15 residues. CDR3 DNA sequence: TGCGCCAGCAGCCAAGAGAGACAGTTACTCTATGGCTACACCTTC. This gives the protein CASSQERQLLYGYTF.

V is TRBV24-1 and J is TRBJ2-2; 7 nucleotides line up with TRBD1. The CDR3 length is 16 residues. With 5 bases clipped from V and 1 base from J, the junction kept 6 bases outside the gene matches. Germline V gives CDR1 KGHDR, CDR2 SFDVKD. CDR3 bases: TGTGCCACCAGTGCCGCGGACAGGCAGAACACCGGGGAGCTGTTTTTT. It is translated as CATSAADRQNTGELFF.

For this clonotype: A much larger clone lies one base from this, so it may be a read error. The V and J genes are TRBV6-5 and TRBJ2-1, with D possibly TRBD2 on 6 matching bases. This CDR3 has 14 residues. The germline CDR1 and CDR2 sequences are MNHEY and SVGAGI. The CDR3 coding sequence is TGTGCCAGCAGCCGGGACGGGGGTTACAATGAGCGGTTCTTC. Encoded protein: CASSRDGGYNERFF.

In its sample, this clonotype was seen a few times. The chain combines TRBV7-2 with TRBJ2-3, with 10 positions matching TRBD2. CDR1 SGHTA and CDR2 FQGNSA come from the germline V gene. The trim removed 2 bases at V and 2 bases at J, leaving 4 bases unmatched. This CDR3 region has 16 residues. CDR3 in DNA: TGTGCCAGCAGCTTATTTAGCGGGGGGCTCACAGATACGCAGTATTTT. Translating it yields CASSLFSGGLTDTQYF.

This sequence joins TRBV6-5 and TRBJ2-5; TRBD1 or TRBD2 may be the D gene (5 bases each). CDR3 length: 15 amino acids. CDR1 and CDR2 (germline): MNHEY, SVGAGI. Trimming pared 4 bases from V and 11 bases from J, leaving 23 bases between. The CDR3 region is CASSSLDSGRSEQYF. The DNA for the CDR3 is TGTGCCAGCAGTTCGCTCGACAGCGGCAGATCGGAGCAGTACTTC.

In its sample, this clonotype was seen once. J is TRBJ1-1 and V is TRBV10-3, with D unresolved. V lost 10 bases to trimming and J lost 4 bases, with 19 bases between them. In germline, CDR1 is ENHRY, CDR2 SYGVKD. CDR3 size: 14 residues. CDR3 nucleotides: TGTGCCACCGACTACGGAGTTGGAAGCACTGAAGCTTTCTTT. Translating gives CATDYGVGSTEAFF.

In its sample, this clonotype was seen a few times. This chain links TRBV6-1 with TRBJ1-1; 10 nucleotides match TRBD1. The CDR3 runs 13 residues. Losses at the gene ends were 6 bases for V and 5 bases for J; bases not matched to a gene: 3. Germline V gives CDR1 MNHNS, CDR2 SASEGT. The CDR3 protein is CASRGTGVTEAFF. The CDR3 DNA reads as TGTGCCAGCAGGGGGACAGGGGTGACTGAAGCTTTCTTT.

A note on this clonotype: This may stem from a read error, because a much larger clone lies one nucleotide away. The V gene is TRBV6-6, the J gene TRBJ2-3; the match to TRBD1 covers 8 bases. The V and J ends lost 5 bases and 10 bases, in that order; junction bases with no gene match: 11. Germline V gives CDR1 MNHNY, CDR2 SVGAGI (reference sequence). This CDR3 contains 14 residues. The CDR3 loop reads CASSQQGARDSQYF. The CDR3 region has the DNA TGTGCCAGCAGTCAGCAGGGGGCGCGTGATTCGCAGTATTTT.

This clonotype was recorded at least ten times. The chain couples TRBV20-1 to TRBJ2-3; tentative D call: TRBD1 (5 bases). Germline CDR1 DFQATT, CDR2 SNEGSKA (reference sequence). Trimming removed 2 bases from V and 2 bases from J, with 14 bases in between. The CDR3 is 15 amino acids. Here the CDR3 DNA reads TGCAGTGCTAGACAGGCCAGAGGACACACAGATACGCAGTATTTT. This translates into CSARQARGHTDTQYF.

V usage is TRBV6-1 and J usage is TRBJ2-5, with 13 bases fitting TRBD2. V trimming: 6 bases; J trimming: 1 base; junction bases outside the gene matches: 8. The germline CDR1 and CDR2 sequences are MNHNS and SASEGT. The CDR3 has 17 residues. CDR3: CASRQRRLAGGQETQYF. DNA for the CDR3: TGTGCCAGCAGGCAAAGGCGACTAGCGGGGGGCCAAGAGACCCAGTACTTC.

CDR3 in DNA: TGTGCCAGCAGCATAGCCGGCCCGAACACTGAAGCTTTCTTT. It is translated as CASSIAGPNTEAFF. The chain carries TRBV5-6 and TRBJ1-1; D remains unclear. The V end was cut by 4 bases, the J end by 1 base, with 11 bases between. Germline loops: CDR1 SGHDT, CDR2 YYEEEE. This CDR3 comprises 14 residues.